The T cell receptor (beta chain) under discussion was sequenced for a study of blood T cell repertoires in COVID-19. Looked up from germline, CDR1 is MDHEN and CDR2 is SYDVKM. Trimming stripped 8 bases from V and 15 bases from J, with 26 bases between. The CDR3 consists of 14 residues. Measured with immunoSEQ multiplex PCR; TCRdb has only the in-frame clones, and not every one. The sample lists roughly 410,000 clones, approximately 89% seen once, with under 2% in the top ten. The sample consisted of peripheral blood. This receptor was obtained from a woman between 35 and 50 years old with COVID-19, enrolled during active disease. The rearrangement uses TRBV28 and TRBJ2-1, with D perhaps TRBD1 (6 bases). The DNA for the CDR3 is TGTGCCAGCGGGAGCCCCGGGACAACTTTGAGTTGGTTCTTC. Translation gives CASGSPGTTLSWFF.